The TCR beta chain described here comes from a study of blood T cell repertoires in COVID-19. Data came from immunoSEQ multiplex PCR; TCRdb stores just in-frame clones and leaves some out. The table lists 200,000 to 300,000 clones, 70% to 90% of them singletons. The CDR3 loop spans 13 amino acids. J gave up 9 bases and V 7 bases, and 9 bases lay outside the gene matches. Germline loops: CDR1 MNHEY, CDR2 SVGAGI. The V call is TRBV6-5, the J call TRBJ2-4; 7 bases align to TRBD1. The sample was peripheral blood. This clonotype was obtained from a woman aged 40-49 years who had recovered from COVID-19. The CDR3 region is CASTTGVWGIQYF. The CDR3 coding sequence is TGTGCCAGCACTACAGGGGTTTGGGGCATTCAGTACTTC.